The next 20 T cell receptor beta chains were all read from a single sample in a study of beta chain features in type 1 diabetes. Study findings and constraints: Moderate yet significant TCRB CDR3 shortening was seen in Type 1 diabetes patients in all four CD4+ subsets.

Reverse transcribing all isolated RNA meant expressed TCRB transcripts were sequenced. The protocol was immunoSEQ multiplex PCR, while the TCRdb copy is restricted to in-frame clones and leaves out a portion. The sample lists around 340,000 clones; around 9% were seen once. Their cognate antigens are unknown. Sequencing was carried out using central memory CD4+ T cells from blood. These receptors came from a man aged 25-40 years with type 1 diabetes.

This chain links TRBV7-8 with TRBJ2-1; D unclear. Germline assignment: CDR1 SGHVS and CDR2 FQNEAQ. The CDR3 is made up of 13 amino acids. V lost 1 base, J lost 9 bases, and 10 bases lay in between. In nucleotides, the CDR3 is TGTGCCAGCAGCTTAGGCTTAAACAGTGAGCAGTTCTTC. Amino acid sequence: CASSLGLNSEQFF.

Only a few counts were recorded for this clone. This rearrangement joins TRBV7-8 to TRBJ2-1; 9 bases fit TRBD1. Germline loops: CDR1 SGHVS, CDR2 FQNEAQ. The CDR3 covers 12 residues. V trimming: 6 bases; J trimming: 15 bases; junction bases outside the gene matches: 9. The CDR3 loop reads CASRLTGGYAFF. The CDR3 bases are TGTGCCAGCAGGTTAACAGGGGGCTATGCGTTCTTC. The entire variable domain, with the rest obtained from reference TRBV7-8 and TRBJ2-1, is as follows: GAGVSQSPRYKVAKRGQDVALRCDPISGHVSLFWYQQALGQGPEFLTYFQNEAQLDKSGLPSDRFFAERPEGSVSTLKIQRTQQEDSAVYLCASRLTGGYAFFGPGTRLTVL.

This clone was seen a handful of times. The chain has TRBV5-1 and TRBJ2-5; TRBD2 agrees at 9 bases. Germline V lookup: CDR1 SGHRS, CDR2 YFSETQ. The CDR3 contains 15 residues. The V and J ends lost 5 bases and 0 bases, in that order; junction bases with no gene match: 5. This CDR3 reads CASSFQRGDQETQYF. The CDR3, as DNA: TGCGCCAGCAGTTTCCAGCGGGGGGACCAAGAGACCCAGTACTTC.

Many counts were recorded for this clone. Different DNA sequences within this sample yield the same CDR3. The genes are TRBV7-9 and TRBJ2-1, with D perhaps TRBD2 (5 bases). V was trimmed by 4 bases and J by 4 bases, leaving 8 bases between them. CDR3 size: 13 residues. Looked up from germline, CDR1 is SEHNR and CDR2 is FQNEAQ (reference sequence). CDR3 nucleotides: TGTGCCAGCAGCTCGGGAAATTACAATGAGCAGTTCTTC. Translated: CASSSGNYNEQFF.

This clone was seen at least ten times. As DNA, the CDR3 is TGTGCCAGTAGTACCGGGACTAGCGGGGGGAATGAGCAGTTCTTC. Translated, it gives CASSTGTSGGNEQFF. This rearrangement joins TRBV19 to TRBJ2-1; TRBD2 matches 15 bases. The germline gives CDR1 LNHDA, CDR2 SQIVND (reference sequence). The CDR3 has 15 amino acids. The J segment lost 7 bases and the V segment lost 4 bases, leaving 2 bases of the junction unmatched.

The J gene is TRBJ2-3, the V gene TRBV5-4, with 9 bases lining up with TRBD1. Germline V gives CDR1 SGHNT, CDR2 YYREEE (reference sequence). The ends lost 3 bases at V and 4 bases at J; junction bases unmatched: 3. The CDR3 spans 14 residues. CDR3 loop: CASSSGQGADTQYF. CDR3 DNA sequence: TGTGCCAGCAGCTCGGGACAGGGAGCAGATACGCAGTATTTT.

The table lists this clone with a few counts. The V and J genes are TRBV29-1 and TRBJ1-1; the match to TRBD1 covers 11 bases. The CDR3 spans 18 residues. In germline, CDR1 is SQVTM, CDR2 ANQGSEA. Trimming cost V 3 bases and J 4 bases; bases outside gene matches: 16. The CDR3 sequence: CSVEGHGTGGWVVTEAFF. As DNA, the CDR3 is TGCAGCGTTGAGGGACACGGGACAGGGGGATGGGTAGTCACTGAAGCTTTCTTT.

The chain carries TRBV6-1 and TRBJ2-3, with TRBD2 matching over 8 bases. Germline values: CDR1 MNHNS, CDR2 SASEGT. CDR3 length: 15 amino acids. V was pared by 6 bases and J by 6 bases, with 11 bases of the junction left unmatched. CDR3 region: CASSPRGGFKDTQYF. CDR3 nucleotide sequence: TGTGCCAGCAGCCCACGGGGGGGCTTCAAGGATACGCAGTATTTT.

In this sample, this clone turned up a few times. The chain joins TRBV5-1 to TRBJ1-1, with TRBD1 as a possible D gene (6 bases). Germline CDR1 SGHRS, CDR2 YFSETQ. The CDR3 is made up of 16 amino acids. Trimming cost V 2 bases and J 2 bases, with 16 bases left between them. CDR3 in DNA: TGCGCCAGCAGCTTAGATAATGACAGGCCTAACACTGAAGCTTTCTTT. Amino acids: CASSLDNDRPNTEAFF.

Details on this clone: Other DNA sequences in the sample encode the same CDR3. The rearrangement joins TRBV10-3 to TRBJ1-6; no definite D call. Germline V gives CDR1 ENHRY, CDR2 SYGVKD. There are 13 residues in the CDR3. With 0 bases removed from V and 10 bases from J, the gap between germline ends came to 7 bases. DNA for the CDR3: TGTGCCATCAGTGAGTCTCTCCGCTCACCCCTCCACTTT. It encodes CAISESLRSPLHF.

This rearrangement joins TRBV7-2 to TRBJ1-5, with no clear D. In germline, CDR1 is SGHTA, CDR2 FQGNSA. The CDR3 has 14 amino acids. Trimming cost V 5 bases and J 7 bases, with 15 bases left between them. The CDR3 DNA sequence: TGTGCCAGCAGCCCGGGAAGCGACGGGCAGCCCCAGCATTTT. This gives the protein CASSPGSDGQPQHF.

This clone turned up a few times. The J gene is TRBJ2-3, the V gene TRBV27; unclear D gene. This CDR3 has 12 residues. Trimming pared 6 bases from V and 1 base from J, leaving 5 bases between. Germline V gene lookup returns CDR1 MNHEY and CDR2 SMNVEV (reference sequence). The CDR3, as DNA: TGTGCCAGCAGGCCTCGCACAGATACGCAGTATTTT. Translation: CASRPRTDTQYF.

This chain joins TRBV6-4 and TRBJ2-7; no firm D call. CDR3 size: 11 residues. The germline V and J ends were trimmed by 10 bases and 6 bases, with 13 bases remaining between them. The germline gives CDR1 MRHNA, CDR2 SNTAGT. CDR3 loop: CAIGKSLEQYF. CDR3 nucleotides: TGTGCCATTGGTAAGAGTCTCGAGCAGTACTTC.

This clone appeared a few times. V usage is TRBV10-3 and J usage is TRBJ2-7, with D perhaps matching TRBD1 (5 bases). Looked up from germline, CDR1 is ENHRY and CDR2 is SYGVKD. With 3 bases removed from V and 4 bases from J, the gap between germline ends came to 10 bases. The CDR3 contains 13 residues. DNA of the CDR3: TGTGCCATCAGTGACAGGGTGGGGTACGAGCAGTACTTC. Residues: CAISDRVGYEQYF.

The gene calls are TRBV28 and TRBJ1-5, with 7 bases aligning to TRBD1. The junction had 14 bases not matched to a gene; V was cut back by 5 bases and J by 4 bases. The CDR3 is 17 residues long. Germline-derived CDR1 and CDR2 are MDHEN and SYDVKM. In DNA form, the CDR3 reads TGTGCCAGCAGTCGGCTTCGCCGACAGGGCATTAATCAGCCCCAGCATTTT. Its protein is CASSRLRRQGINQPQHF. Combining the CDR3 with reference TRBV28 and TRBJ1-5 gives the whole variable domain DVKVTQSSRYLVKRTGEKVFLECVQDMDHENMFWYRQDPGLGLRLIYFSYDVKMKEKGDIPEGYSVSREKKERFSLILESASTNQTSMYLCASSRLRRQGINQPQHFGDGTRLSIL.

The rearrangement joins TRBV7-8 to TRBJ2-5, with D perhaps assigned TRBD1 or TRBD2 (6 bases each). The V end lost 5 bases, the J end lost 5 bases, and 18 bases lay between the germline ends. The CDR3 has 15 amino acids. Germline loops: CDR1 SGHVS, CDR2 FQNEAQ. The CDR3 region has the DNA TGTGCCAGCAGCCCGACGGGGGCCGCGGGGGAGACCCAGTACTTC. As protein: CASSPTGAAGETQYF. The full variable domain, its missing parts supplied by reference TRBV7-8 and TRBJ2-5, is GAGVSQSPRYKVAKRGQDVALRCDPISGHVSLFWYQQALGQGPEFLTYFQNEAQLDKSGLPSDRFFAERPEGSVSTLKIQRTQQEDSAVYLCASSPTGAAGETQYFGPGTRLLVL.

The CDR3 spells CASSLDLTDTQYF. The CDR3, as DNA: TGTGCCAGCAGCTTGGATCTCACAGATACGCAGTATTTT. V usage is TRBV5-6 and J usage is TRBJ2-3, with D unclear. The CDR3 is 13 amino acids. V dropped 0 bases and J dropped 2 bases, with 4 bases sitting between them. From germline, CDR1 is SGHDT and CDR2 YYEEEE.

This clone occurred a few times. The rearrangement uses TRBV7-2 and TRBJ2-3, with 12 bases that match TRBD1. Germline loops: CDR1 SGHTA, CDR2 FQGNSA. J gave up 5 bases and V 5 bases, and 11 bases lay outside the gene matches. This CDR3 region has 17 residues. CDR3 nucleotides: TGTGCCAGCAGCCCCAGTGGGGGACAGGGGGCGCGAGATACGCAGTATTTT. Amino acid sequence: CASSPSGGQGARDTQYF.

J is TRBJ2-7 and V is TRBV5-1; no clear D gene. The germline gives CDR1 SGHRS, CDR2 YFSETQ. CDR3 size: 14 residues. The V gene lost 4 bases and the J gene lost 5 bases, with 16 bases spanning the gap. In DNA, the CDR3 is TGCGCCAGCAGCACCAACCCTGGAGCCGACGAGCAGTACTTC. This encodes CASSTNPGADEQYF.

In its sample, this clone was seen many times. V gene TRBV7-8 combines with J gene TRBJ2-4, with D maybe TRBD2 (5 bases). Trimming took 5 bases from V and 0 from J, leaving 11 bases between them. CDR3 size: 15 residues. Looked up from germline, CDR1 is SGHVS and CDR2 is FQNEAQ. CDR3 DNA sequence: TGTGCCAGCAGCCAAAGGGAGTTAGCCAAAAACATTCAGTACTTC. Translation: CASSQRELAKNIQYF.